This T cell receptor beta chain was retrieved from a study of CD8 T cells in ankylosing spondylitis. General study findings and limits: The authors reported significant enrichment of disease-linked clones in matched ankylosing spondylitis synovial fluid. Reactive arthritis synovial fluid and blood were previously reported to contain some motif variants. Within ankylosing spondylitis blood, a TCR beta motif made up of roughly eight highly homologous variants appeared to be characteristic.

The V segment lost 5 bases and the J segment 8 bases; nucleotides outside the gene matches: 11. The CDR3 runs to 15 residues. Germline V gene lookup returns CDR1 ENHRY and CDR2 SYGVKD. This clonotype was found once. Its specificity is unknown. By quantitative 5'-RACE with molecular barcodes, the TCR beta libraries were made. TCRdb called the 5' RACE reads again in MiXCR, with one record for every CDR3 protein. The profile shows a few hundred thousand distinct CDR3 sequences, approximately 20% of them singletons. The rearrangement links TRBV10-3 to TRBJ1-4, with 7 bases lining up with TRBD1. The receptor was isolated from a male donor with ankylosing spondylitis. The sequencing sample was made of blood, either unsorted or a sorted T cell fraction (not recorded which). CDR3 sequence (DNA): TGTGCCATCAGTTCCCTGGGACAGTACAGCGAAAAACTGTTTTTT. It yields the protein CAISSLGQYSEKLFF.